What follows are 9 T cell receptor beta chains derived from one specimen sequenced in a study of blood T cell repertoires in COVID-19. This table comes from immunoSEQ multiplex PCR, and its TCRdb copy is limited to in-frame clones, with some not included. Among 95,000 to 110,000 clones listed, almost 90% were seen once. Sequenced: peripheral blood. These receptors were collected from a human donor in a cohort sampled during active COVID-19.

The gene calls are TRBV11-2 and TRBJ1-4; 7 bases are a match to TRBD1. This CDR3 region has 15 residues. Trimming took 2 bases from V and 5 from J; bases not matched to a gene: 5. Germline values: CDR1 SGHAT, CDR2 FQNNGV. The CDR3 protein is CASSLRGRPNEKLFF. The CDR3 coding sequence is TGTGCCAGCAGCTTAAGGGGGCGTCCAAATGAAAAACTGTTTTTT.

The chain couples TRBV7-8 to TRBJ2-1, with 7 bases matching TRBD2. Unmatched junction bases numbered 6, after V lost 5 bases and J lost 2 bases. The germline V gene encodes CDR1 SGHVS and CDR2 FQNEAQ. The CDR3 runs 15 residues. CDR3 in DNA: TGTGCCAGCAGCACAATCGGGACTACCTACAATGAGCAGTTCTTC. This encodes CASSTIGTTYNEQFF.

This clone was counted a single time. The chain employs TRBV7-9 and TRBJ2-3, with 16 bases aligning to TRBD2. Germline assignment: CDR1 SEHNR and CDR2 FQNEAQ (reference sequence). The CDR3 is 18 amino acids. With V trimmed by 5 bases and J by 6 bases, 11 bases remained unmatched. The CDR3 loop is CASSQPPGLAGGPDTQYF. CDR3 DNA sequence: TGTGCCAGCAGCCAACCTCCGGGACTAGCGGGAGGGCCGGATACGCAGTATTTT.

The chain has TRBV11-2 and TRBJ1-2; unclear D gene. This CDR3 is 17 amino acids long. Trimming shortened V by 1 base and J by 5 bases, and 20 bases separated the two germline ends. Germline V gene lookup returns CDR1 SGHAT and CDR2 FQNNGV. The CDR3 nucleotides read TGTGCCAGCAGCTTAGCCCAGACTAACCGTCGGGAGTATGGCTACACCTTC. Translation gives CASSLAQTNRREYGYTF.

This clone was recorded once. This rearrangement joins TRBV11-3 to TRBJ2-7; D possibly corresponds to TRBD1 (5 bases). V lost 5 bases and J lost 0, with 14 bases in between. The CDR3 totals 15 residues. CDR1 and CDR2 from the germline V gene are SGHNT and YENEEA. The CDR3 is CASSLHHRSSYEQYF. The CDR3 coding sequence is TGTGCCAGCAGCCTCCACCACAGGAGCTCCTACGAGCAGTACTTC.

The gene calls are TRBV5-5 and TRBJ2-5, with a weak D call TRBD2 (6 bases). Deletions cut 1 base from V and 5 bases from J, with 15 bases between. CDR3 size: 15 residues. Germline V lookup: CDR1 SGHKS, CDR2 YYEKEE (reference sequence). CDR3 loop: CASSLSTGVEETQYF. The CDR3, as DNA: TGTGCCAGCAGCTTGAGTACGGGGGTGGAGGAGACCCAGTACTTC.

The V and J genes are TRBV10-1 and TRBJ1-1; D uncertain. Trimming stripped 7 bases from V and 0 bases from J, with 12 bases between. The germline gives CDR1 WNHNN, CDR2 SYGVQD (reference sequence). The length of the CDR3 is 14 residues. CDR3 protein: CASKEGGVNTEAFF. In DNA, the CDR3 is TGCGCCAGCAAGGAGGGTGGGGTGAACACTGAAGCTTTCTTT.

The gene calls are TRBV5-4 and TRBJ1-1, with 8 bases lining up with TRBD1. Per the germline V gene, CDR1 is SGHNT and CDR2 is YYREEE (reference sequence). The CDR3 has 12 amino acids. The ends lost 7 bases at V and 1 base at J; junction bases unmatched: 0. CDR3 loop: CASGTGNTEAFF. CDR3 sequence (DNA): TGTGCCAGCGGGACAGGGAACACTGAAGCTTTCTTT.

The genes are TRBV2 and TRBJ2-4, with 7 nucleotides matching TRBD1. The CDR3 runs 14 residues. After removal of 6 bases from V and 6 bases from J, the junction contained 8 bases not matched to a gene. The germline CDR1 and CDR2 sequences are SNHLY and FYNNEI. The CDR3 loop is CASRTVGGRNIQYF. DNA for the CDR3: TGTGCCAGCAGGACCGTAGGGGGCAGAAACATTCAGTACTTC. The variable domain in full, with the rest retrieved from reference TRBV2 and TRBJ2-4, is EPEVTQTPSHQVTQMGQEVILRCVPISNHLYFYWYRQILGQKVEFLVSFYNNEISEKSEIFDDQFSVERPDGSNFTLKIRSTKLEDSAMYFCASRTVGGRNIQYFGAGTRLSVL.